Sequencing of this T cell receptor beta chain was carried out in a study of control samples from healthy donors and cancer patients. With 1 base removed from V and 2 bases from J, the gap between germline ends came to 9 bases. The CDR3 runs to 14 residues. From germline, CDR1 is SGHDN and CDR2 FVKESK. This clone was recorded once. Some clones are missing from TCRdb's copy, which holds only in-frame ones; the method was immunoSEQ multiplex PCR. The data show 40,000 to 60,000 clones, 88% seen once. The sequence was collected from a man in his forties or fifties with head and neck cancer. Sequencing was done on a sample of PBMCs. The chain couples TRBV14 to TRBJ2-7; D unresolved. CDR3 DNA: TGTGCCAGCAGCCAAGCCCAGTATCCCTACGAGCAGTACTTC. Translating gives CASSQAQYPYEQYF. The whole variable domain, remainder taken from reference TRBV14 and TRBJ2-7, is EAGVTQFPSHSVIEKGQTVTLRCDPISGHDNLYWYRRVMGKEIKFLLHFVKESKQDESGMPNNRFLAERTGGTYSTLKVQPAELEDSGVYFCASSQAQYPYEQYFGPGTRLTVT.